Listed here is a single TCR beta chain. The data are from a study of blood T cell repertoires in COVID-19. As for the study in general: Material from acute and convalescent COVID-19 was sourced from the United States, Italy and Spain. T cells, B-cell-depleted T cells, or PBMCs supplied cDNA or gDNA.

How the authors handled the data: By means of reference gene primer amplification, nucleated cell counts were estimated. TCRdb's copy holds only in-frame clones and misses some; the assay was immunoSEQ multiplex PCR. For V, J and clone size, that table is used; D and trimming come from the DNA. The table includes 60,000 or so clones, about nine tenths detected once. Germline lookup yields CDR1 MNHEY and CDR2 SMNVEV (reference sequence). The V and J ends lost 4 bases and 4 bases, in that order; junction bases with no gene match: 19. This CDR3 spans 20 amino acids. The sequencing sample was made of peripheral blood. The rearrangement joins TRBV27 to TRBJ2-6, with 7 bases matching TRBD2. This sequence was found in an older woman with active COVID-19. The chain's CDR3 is CASSSHGLADTWGGANVLTF. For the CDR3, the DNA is TGTGCCAGCAGTTCTCACGGTCTAGCGGACACTTGGGGGGGGGCCAACGTCCTGACTTTC. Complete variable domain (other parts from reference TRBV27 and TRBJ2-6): EAQVTQNPRYLITVTGKKLTVTCSQNMNHEYMSWYRQDPGLGLRQIYYSMNVEVTDKGDVPEGYKVSRKEKRNFPLILESPSPNQTSLYFCASSSHGLADTWGGANVLTFGAGSRLTVL.